What follows is one T cell receptor (beta chain) and its context. This clone was seen only once. Its target antigen remains unknown. One base away there is no much larger clone; base qualities are not given. The study tested focal radiation therapy combined with CTLA-4 blockade (ipilimumab) in patients with chemo-refractory metastatic non-small-cell lung cancer. Trimming takes 3 bases from V and 5 bases from J, and the germline ends sit 16 bases apart. The CDR3 has 15 amino acids, counting the end cysteine and phenylalanine. The retained sequence is limited to the CDR3, 45 bases, with the frame set at the first base. Per the germline V gene, SGHTA is the CDR1 and FQGTGA is the CDR2. The library was prepared using the immunoSEQ multiplex PCR assay. TCRdb limited this immuneACCESS table to in-frame rearrangements with V and J called. A share of clones is missing; checked studies link under half to unresolved V genes, and the rest is unexplained. The sample contains about 88,000 clones, 72% of them found a single time. In total, the top ten clones hold over 12% of the sample.

The data derive from a study of radiotherapy plus CTLA-4 blockade in lung cancer (dated by TCRdb to 2016 to 2019). Concerning the study at large: Among the enrolled patients, about 19% had an objective response, and less than 40% reached disease control.

What the work shows at the level of the full study, not this receptor alone: After treatment with radiotherapy and ipilimumab, TCR clones that originated in tumors expanded in peripheral blood. Increased serum interferon-beta after radiation, together with early dynamic changes in blood T cell clones, were reported to be the strongest predictors of response.

Material: peripheral blood, obtained from a patient treated with radiotherapy plus ipilimumab. The clonotype originates from a human donor with non-small cell lung cancer that progressed on radiotherapy plus ipilimumab. The chain employs TRBV7-3 and TRBJ1-2, with no reliable assignment of the D segment. The CDR3: CASSLSPRGDYGYTF. The sequenced DNA is TGTGCCAGCAGCTTGTCACCACGCGGGGATTATGGCTACACCTTC.